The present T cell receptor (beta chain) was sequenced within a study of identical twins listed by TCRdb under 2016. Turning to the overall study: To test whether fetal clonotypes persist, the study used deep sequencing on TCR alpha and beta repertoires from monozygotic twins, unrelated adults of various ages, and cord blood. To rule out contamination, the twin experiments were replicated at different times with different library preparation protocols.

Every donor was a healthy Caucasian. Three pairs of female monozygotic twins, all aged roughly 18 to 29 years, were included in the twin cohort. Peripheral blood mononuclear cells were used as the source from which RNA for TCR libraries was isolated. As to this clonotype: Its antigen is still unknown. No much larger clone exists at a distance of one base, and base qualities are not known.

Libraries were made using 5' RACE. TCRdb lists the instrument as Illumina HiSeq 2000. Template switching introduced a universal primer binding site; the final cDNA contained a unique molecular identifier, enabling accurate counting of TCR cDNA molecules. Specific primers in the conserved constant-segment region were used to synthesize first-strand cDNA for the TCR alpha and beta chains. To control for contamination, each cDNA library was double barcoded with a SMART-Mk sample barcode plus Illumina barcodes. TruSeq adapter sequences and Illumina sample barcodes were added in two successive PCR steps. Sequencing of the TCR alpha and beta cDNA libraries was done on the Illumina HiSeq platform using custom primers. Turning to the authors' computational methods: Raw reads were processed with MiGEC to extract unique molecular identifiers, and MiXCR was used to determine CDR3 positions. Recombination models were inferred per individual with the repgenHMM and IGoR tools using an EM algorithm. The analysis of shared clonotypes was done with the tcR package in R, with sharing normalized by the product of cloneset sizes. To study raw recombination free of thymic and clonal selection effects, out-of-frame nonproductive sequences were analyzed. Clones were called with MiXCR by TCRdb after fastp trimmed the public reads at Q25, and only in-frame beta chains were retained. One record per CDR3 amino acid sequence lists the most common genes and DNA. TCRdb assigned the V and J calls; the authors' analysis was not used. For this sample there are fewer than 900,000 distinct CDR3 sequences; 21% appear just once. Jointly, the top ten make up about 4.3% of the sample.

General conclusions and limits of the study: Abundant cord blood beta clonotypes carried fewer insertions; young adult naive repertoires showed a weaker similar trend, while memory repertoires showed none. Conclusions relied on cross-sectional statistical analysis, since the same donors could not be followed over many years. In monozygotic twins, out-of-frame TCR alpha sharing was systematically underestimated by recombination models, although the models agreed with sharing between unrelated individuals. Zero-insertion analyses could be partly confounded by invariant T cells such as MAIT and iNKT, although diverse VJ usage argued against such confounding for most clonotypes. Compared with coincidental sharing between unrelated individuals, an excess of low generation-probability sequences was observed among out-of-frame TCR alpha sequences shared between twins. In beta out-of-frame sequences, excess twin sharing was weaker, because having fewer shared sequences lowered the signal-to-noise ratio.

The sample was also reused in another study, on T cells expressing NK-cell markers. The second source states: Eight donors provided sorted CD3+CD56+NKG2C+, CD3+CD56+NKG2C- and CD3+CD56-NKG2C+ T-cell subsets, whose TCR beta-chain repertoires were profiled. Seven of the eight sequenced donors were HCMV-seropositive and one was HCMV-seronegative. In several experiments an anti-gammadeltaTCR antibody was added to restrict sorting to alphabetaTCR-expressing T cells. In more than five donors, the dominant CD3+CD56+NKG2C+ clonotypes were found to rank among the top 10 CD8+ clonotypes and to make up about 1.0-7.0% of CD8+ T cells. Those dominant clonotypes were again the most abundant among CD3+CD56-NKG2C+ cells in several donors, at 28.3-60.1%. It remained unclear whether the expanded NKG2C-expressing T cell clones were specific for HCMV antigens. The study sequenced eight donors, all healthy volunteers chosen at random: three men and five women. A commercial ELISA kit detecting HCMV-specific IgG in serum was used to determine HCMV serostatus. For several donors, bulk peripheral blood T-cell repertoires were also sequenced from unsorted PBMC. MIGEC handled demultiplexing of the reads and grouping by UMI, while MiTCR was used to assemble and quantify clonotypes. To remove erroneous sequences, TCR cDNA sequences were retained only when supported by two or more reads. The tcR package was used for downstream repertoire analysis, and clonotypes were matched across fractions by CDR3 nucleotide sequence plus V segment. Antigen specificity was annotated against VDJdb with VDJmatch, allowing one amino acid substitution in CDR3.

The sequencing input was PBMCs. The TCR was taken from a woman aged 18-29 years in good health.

The CDR3 region has the sequence CASSGWGQTGDEQFF. The nucleotide sequence is given as TGTGCCAGCAGTGGGTGGGGACAGACAGGAGATGAGCAGTTCTTC. Recombination linked TRBV6-1 to TRBJ2-1; 7 of the junction bases match TRBD1. Including cysteine and phenylalanine, the CDR3 has 15 amino acids. Of the read, only the CDR3 DNA is kept; its 45 bases are in frame from base 1. Per the germline V gene, MNHNS is the CDR1 and SASEGT is the CDR2. At the junction V is shortened by 4 bases and J by 8 bases; bases outside the gene matches: 11.